The present T cell receptor (beta chain) was sequenced within a study of blood T cell repertoires in COVID-19. Across the whole study: Material from acute and convalescent COVID-19 was sourced from the United States, Italy and Spain. PBMCs, B-cell-depleted T cells, or T cells provided the cDNA or gDNA that made up the material.

Sequencing was performed with immunoSEQ multiplex PCR; in TCRdb, only in-frame clones are kept and a portion is missing. Among around 140,000 clones listed, approximately 80% were seen once. V was pared by 2 bases and J by 2 bases, with 9 bases of the junction left unmatched. This CDR3 contains 18 residues. The germline CDR1 and CDR2 sequences are SGHRS and YFSETQ. The genes are TRBV5-1 and TRBJ2-2, with TRBD2 matching 10 bases. This TCR was sampled from a man between 50 and 59 years old with acute or convalescent COVID-19. What was sequenced was peripheral blood. The CDR3 nucleotides are TGCGCCAGCAGCTTAAGGCCTAGCGGGGGCACTAACACCGGGGAGCTGTTTTTT. Its translation is CASSLRPSGGTNTGELFF.